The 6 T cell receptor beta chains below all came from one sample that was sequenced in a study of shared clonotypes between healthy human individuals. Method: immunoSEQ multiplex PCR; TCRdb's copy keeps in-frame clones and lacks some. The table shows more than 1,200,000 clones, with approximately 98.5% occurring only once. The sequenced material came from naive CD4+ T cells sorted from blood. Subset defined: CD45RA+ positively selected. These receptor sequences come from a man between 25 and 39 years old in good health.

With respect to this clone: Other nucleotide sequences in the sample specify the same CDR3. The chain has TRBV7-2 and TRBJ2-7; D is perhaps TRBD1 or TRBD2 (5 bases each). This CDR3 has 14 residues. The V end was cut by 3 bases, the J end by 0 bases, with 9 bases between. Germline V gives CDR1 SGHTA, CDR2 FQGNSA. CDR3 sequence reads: CASSLRGRSYEQYF. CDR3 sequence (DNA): TGTGCCAGCAGCTTGAGGGGTCGCTCCTACGAGCAGTACTTC.

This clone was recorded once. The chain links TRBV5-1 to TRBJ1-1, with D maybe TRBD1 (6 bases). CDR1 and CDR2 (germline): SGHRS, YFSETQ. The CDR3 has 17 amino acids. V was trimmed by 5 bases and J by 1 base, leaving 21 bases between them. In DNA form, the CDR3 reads TGCGCCAGCAGAAAACAGGGTAGCCCTTTGGGGAACACTGAAGCTTTCTTT. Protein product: CASRKQGSPLGNTEAFF.

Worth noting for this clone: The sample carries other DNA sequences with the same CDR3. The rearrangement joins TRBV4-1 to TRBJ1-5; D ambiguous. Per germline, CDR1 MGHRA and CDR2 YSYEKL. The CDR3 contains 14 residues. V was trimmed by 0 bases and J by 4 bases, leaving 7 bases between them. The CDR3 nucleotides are TGCGCCAGCAGCCAAGATTCGGGGAATCAGCCCCAGCATTTT. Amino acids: CASSQDSGNQPQHF.

CDR3 nucleotides: TGCGCCAGCAGCCAACCGAGGGGGGGAGGAGATGGCTACACCTTC. This sequence encodes CASSQPRGGGDGYTF. This rearrangement joins TRBV4-1 to TRBJ1-2; maybe TRBD1 (6 bases). This CDR3 region has 15 residues. V was trimmed by 2 bases and J by 6 bases, leaving 16 bases between them. Germline V lookup: CDR1 MGHRA, CDR2 YSYEKL.

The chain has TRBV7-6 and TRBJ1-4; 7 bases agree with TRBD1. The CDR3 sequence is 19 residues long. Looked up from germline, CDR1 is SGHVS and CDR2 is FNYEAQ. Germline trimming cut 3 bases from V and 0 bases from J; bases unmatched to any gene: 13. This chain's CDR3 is CASSFNPSTGRSTNEKLFF. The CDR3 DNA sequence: TGTGCCAGCAGCTTCAATCCCTCGACAGGGCGCTCAACTAATGAAAAACTGTTTTTT.

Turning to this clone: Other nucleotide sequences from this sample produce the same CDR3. DNA for the CDR3: TGTGCCAGCAGTTTATCTCCTACCGGGGAGCTGTTTTTT. Translating gives CASSLSPTGELFF. The chain carries TRBV28 and TRBJ2-2; D is undetermined. This CDR3 has 13 residues. The germline CDR1 and CDR2 sequences are MDHEN and SYDVKM. With 1 base removed from V and 5 bases from J, the gap between germline ends came to 5 bases.